This T cell receptor (beta chain) originates from a study of cytomegalovirus exposure and HLA in healthy donors. Background on the study: Most genotyped donors, 65% to 90% of around 370, had Caucasian-associated genetic ancestry.

PCR employed 60 Vbeta and 13 Jbeta primers. The data were produced by immunoSEQ multiplex PCR, yet TCRdb's version contains in-frame clones alone and is incomplete. This sample has about 76,000 clones, with 78% found just once. As to this clone: The antigen remains undetermined.

General study findings and limits: Association of a missense DCLRE1C variant with TCR beta V- and J-gene trimming was reported in a later analysis. The study recorded 160 or so TCR beta chains that were cytomegalovirus-associated. Reports showed the classifier diagnosing cytomegalovirus status with high specificity and sensitivity.

The germline CDR1 and CDR2 sequences are SNHLY and FYNNEI. CDR3 length equals 12 residues. V lost 7 bases and J lost 4, with 10 bases in between. The chain couples TRBV2 to TRBJ1-1; D may be TRBD1 (5 bases). This clonotype originated in a male donor in good health and CMV-seropositive. What was sequenced was PBMCs. The DNA for the CDR3 is TGTGCCAGCAAAGGGGAGGCCACTGAAGCTTTCTTT. Protein sequence: CASKGEATEAFF.